These T cell receptor beta chains were read from a single sample in a study of neurological immune-mediated disorders. TCRdb re-called the 5' RACE reads with MiXCR, one entry per CDR3 protein. The sample has 47,000 or so distinct CDR3 sequences; 10% are singletons. Source material: PBMCs. These receptors came from a middle-aged woman in good health. The CDR3 runs from the conserved cysteine through the conserved F or W. Fields, in order: clone size, CDR3 length, J gene, V gene, D gene, CDR3 DNA, CDR3 protein. D genes are given only for firm matches. Some rows have no size entry. The others give once, few or many, or a class for an expanded clone.

>many|12|TRBJ1-5|TRBV20-1|TRBD1
TGCAGTGCCTGGGACAGGGCTCAGCCCCAGCATTTT
CSAWDRAQPQHF
>many|15|TRBJ2-7|TRBV5-1|TRBD1
TGCGCCAGCAGCGCCCCGGAGACAGGGGTCTACGAGCAGTACTTC
CASSAPETGVYEQYF
>many|15|TRBJ2-7|TRBV7-2|NA
TGTGCCAGCAGCTTAGCTAGCGGACAGATCTACGAGCAGTACTTC
CASSLASGQIYEQYF
>many|12|TRBJ2-1|TRBV7-9|NA
TGTGCCAGCAGCTTAAGCCCCAACGAGCAGTTCTTC
CASSLSPNEQFF
>many|16|TRBJ2-1|TRBV3-1|TRBD2
TGTGCCAGCAGCCAAGATCAACTAGCGCCCTACAATGAGCAGTTCTTC
CASSQDQLAPYNEQFF
>many|14|TRBJ2-7|TRBV27|NA
TGTGCCAGCAGTTTCGGAGGGCCGCCCTACGAGCAGTACTTC
CASSFGGPPYEQYF
>many|15|TRBJ2-3|TRBV4-3|TRBD2
TGCGCCAGCAGCCGGACCGGGGGGGTCACAGATACGCAGTATTTT
CASSRTGGVTDTQYF
>many|12|TRBJ2-7|TRBV20-1|NA
TGCAGTGCCCCCGGGGATGGATACGAGCAGTACTTC
CSAPGDGYEQYF
>many|13|TRBJ2-1|TRBV24-1|TRBD2
TGTGCCACCAGTGATGTAGCGGGAGTGTTGCAGTTCTTC
CATSDVAGVLQFF
>many|15|TRBJ1-2|TRBV9|NA
TGTGCCAGCAGTTCTTGGACCCCTTTATGGGGTGGCTACACCTTC
CASSSWTPLWGGYTF
>NA|14|TRBJ1-1|TRBV20-1|NA
TGCAGTGCTAGAGTTCGGCAGGGGTACGTTGAAGCTTTCTTT
CSARVRQGYVEAFF
>many|14|TRBJ2-7|TRBV28|TRBD1
TGTGCCAGCGGTCTGCCAGACAGGGTCTACGAGCAGTACTTC
CASGLPDRVYEQYF
>many|12|TRBJ1-2|TRBV5-5|NA
TGTGCCAGCAGCTCCGGGCTCTATGGCTACACCTTC
CASSSGLYGYTF
>many|15|TRBJ1-5|TRBV5-5|TRBD1
TGTGCCAGCAGCTTGGGGGACAGGGAGGTACAGCCCCAGCATTTT
CASSLGDREVQPQHF
>many|14|TRBJ1-5|TRBV2|TRBD1
TGTGCCAGCAGTCCTGGACAGGGCAATCAGCCCCAGCATTTT
CASSPGQGNQPQHF
>many|14|TRBJ2-7|TRBV5-1|NA
TGCGCCAGCAGCTTTACCGGGTCAGTCTACGAGCAGTACTTC
CASSFTGSVYEQYF
>many|13|TRBJ2-1|TRBV6-2/TRBV6-3|NA
TGTGCCAGCAGTTCCCTAGGAAGAAATGAGCAGTTCTTC
CASSSLGRNEQFF
>NA|16|TRBJ1-4|TRBV6-5|TRBD1
TGTGCCAGCAGGAAGGGACAGGGTGGGGATAATGAAAAACTGTTTTTT
CASRKGQGGDNEKLFF
>few|13|TRBJ1-2|TRBV30|NA
TGTGCCTGGAGAGACAAGAACGCCGGGGGCTACACCTTC
CAWRDKNAGGYTF
>many|15|TRBJ1-1|TRBV18|TRBD1
TGTGCCAGCTTCCCGAGGACAGGGCTGAACACTGAAGCTTTCTTT
CASFPRTGLNTEAFF
>many|15|TRBJ2-4|TRBV5-1|TRBD1
TGCGCCAGCAGCCTTGCTGTGACAGGGTACAACATTCAGTACTTC
CASSLAVTGYNIQYF
>many|13|TRBJ1-5|TRBV12-3/TRBV12-4|NA
TGTGCCAGCACCCAGGACAGCAATCAGCCCCAGCATTTT
CASTQDSNQPQHF
>many|13|TRBJ2-2|TRBV3-1|NA
TGTGCCAGCGGATTCCTGTCGGTCGGGGAGCTGTTTTTT
CASGFLSVGELFF
>many|18|TRBJ1-1|TRBV24-1|TRBD1
TGTGCCACCAGTGATTCGGGACAGGGGGCAGTTTTGGGCACTGAAGCTTTCTTT
CATSDSGQGAVLGTEAFF
>many|12|TRBJ1-1|TRBV6-5|TRBD1
TGTGCCAGCAATACAGGGGGATTTGAAGCTTTCTTT
CASNTGGFEAFF
>medium-sized|16|TRBJ2-5|TRBV15|NA
TGTGCCACCAGCAGAGATTTGGCGGCCACCCAAGAGACCCAGTACTTC
CATSRDLAATQETQYF
>many|13|TRBJ2-1|TRBV7-2|NA
TGTGCCAGCAGCTTACGTTCGTATGCTGAGCAGTTCTTC
CASSLRSYAEQFF
>many|14|TRBJ1-5|TRBV6-5|NA
TGTGCCGGATCCTCGGGCGGGGGAGGACAGCCCCAGCATTTT
CAGSSGGGGQPQHF
>many|15|TRBJ2-3|TRBV5-1|TRBD2
TGCGCCAGCAGCCGACTAGCGGGGGGCACAGATACGCAGTATTTT
CASSRLAGGTDTQYF
>many|12|TRBJ2-7|TRBV30|TRBD2
TGTGCCTGGCTTCGGGGGGGGAGCGAGCAGTACTTC
CAWLRGGSEQYF
>many|11|TRBJ1-2|TRBV6-1|NA
TGTGCCAGCGGGGGTAAGGATGGCTACACCTTC
CASGGKDGYTF
>many|16|TRBJ1-1|TRBV2|TRBD1
TGTGCCAGCAGTGAACTGGTACAGGGGAGGCCCACTGAAGCTTTCTTT
CASSELVQGRPTEAFF
>many|14|TRBJ2-7|TRBV28|TRBD1
TGTGCCAGCAGTTTTGGGCAGGGGGAGTACGAGCAGTACTTC
CASSFGQGEYEQYF
>many|14|TRBJ2-2|TRBV6-2/TRBV6-3|NA
TGTGCCGTACGGGGCGGAGCGAACACCGGGGAGCTGTTTTTT
CAVRGGANTGELFF
>few|14|TRBJ1-1|TRBV6-6|NA
TGTGCCAGCAGTTACCCGCCGGGCAACACTGAAGCTTTCTTT
CASSYPPGNTEAFF
>many|16|TRBJ2-7|TRBV6-2/TRBV6-3|NA
TGTGCCAGCAGTTACTCGAACGGGATCCTCTCCTACGAGCAGTACTTC
CASSYSNGILSYEQYF
>many|12|TRBJ2-7|TRBV20-1|NA
TGCAGTGGGCCGGGGCGCGGAGGCGAGCAGTACTTC
CSGPGRGGEQYF
>many|14|TRBJ2-5|TRBV12-3/TRBV12-4|NA
TGTGCCAGCAGTTTAGGCCGGGGGATGGAGACCCAGTACTTC
CASSLGRGMETQYF
>many|15|TRBJ2-5|TRBV9|TRBD2
TGTGCCAGCAGCCGAGGGGCTAGCGGAAAAGAGACCCAGTACTTC
CASSRGASGKETQYF
>many|14|TRBJ2-7|TRBV5-1|NA
TGCGCCAGCAAGTCTGGACCCAACCCCTACGAGCAGTACTTC
CASKSGPNPYEQYF
>many|14|TRBJ2-7|TRBV27|TRBD2
TGTGCCAGCAGTTCGCTAGCGGGAGTAGAAGAGCAGTACTTC
CASSSLAGVEEQYF
>few|11|TRBJ2-2|TRBV10-1|NA
TGCGCCAGCACCGGGACTGGGGAGCTGTTTTTT
CASTGTGELFF
>many|14|TRBJ1-6|TRBV15|NA
TGTGCCACCAGCCCCGGACAAGATAATTCACCCCTCCACTTT
CATSPGQDNSPLHF
>many|13|TRBJ1-1|TRBV12-3/TRBV12-4|NA
TGTGCCAGCAGTCCAGGGTATGAGACTGAAGCTTTCTTT
CASSPGYETEAFF
>many|13|TRBJ2-3|TRBV7-9|TRBD1
TGTGCCAGTAGAGGGACAGGGGTAGATACGCAGTATTTT
CASRGTGVDTQYF
>many|14|TRBJ1-5|TRBV3-1|TRBD1
TGTGCCAGCAGCCAAGGCCCAGGGGGTAAGCCCCAGCATTTT
CASSQGPGGKPQHF
>many|18|TRBJ2-1|TRBV10-3|TRBD2
TGTGCCTACCAAAGCTCGCTAGCGGGAGGGCCTATTAGCAGTGAGCAGTTCTTC
CAYQSSLAGGPISSEQFF
>many|15|TRBJ1-2|TRBV5-1|NA
TGCGCCAGCAGCTCAGGACAAAATCCCACGTATGGCTACACCTTC
CASSSGQNPTYGYTF
>many|16|TRBJ2-7|TRBV5-1|TRBD1
TGCGCCAGCAGCCGCGGACAGGGGACCGCCTCCTACGAGCAGTACTTC
CASSRGQGTASYEQYF
>many|12|TRBJ2-3|TRBV7-9|NA
TGTGCCAGCAGCTTAACCCGGGGGACGCAGTATTTT
CASSLTRGTQYF
>many|14|TRBJ1-6|TRBV10-3|NA
TGTGCCATCAGTGGGTGGGACCGCGAGGGGACCCTCCACTTT
CAISGWDREGTLHF
>many|13|TRBJ2-5|TRBV5-1|NA
TGCGCCAGCAGCTTGGGAAGGCAAGAGACCCAGTACTTC
CASSLGRQETQYF
>many|15|TRBJ2-1|TRBV11-3|TRBD2
TGTGCCAGCAGCCCCCTCAGCGGGGGGCCCAATGAGCAGTTCTTC
CASSPLSGGPNEQFF